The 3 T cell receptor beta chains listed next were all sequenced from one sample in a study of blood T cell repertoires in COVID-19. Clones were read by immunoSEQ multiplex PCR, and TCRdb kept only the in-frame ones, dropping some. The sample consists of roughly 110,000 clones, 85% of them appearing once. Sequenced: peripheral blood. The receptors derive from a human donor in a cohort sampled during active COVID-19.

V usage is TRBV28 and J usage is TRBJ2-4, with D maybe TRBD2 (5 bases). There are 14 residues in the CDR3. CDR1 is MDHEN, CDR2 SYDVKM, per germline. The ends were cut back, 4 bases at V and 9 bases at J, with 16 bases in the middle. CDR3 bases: TGTGCCAGCAGTTCGGACTCCCGTGGTGGCATTCAGTACTTC. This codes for CASSSDSRGGIQYF.

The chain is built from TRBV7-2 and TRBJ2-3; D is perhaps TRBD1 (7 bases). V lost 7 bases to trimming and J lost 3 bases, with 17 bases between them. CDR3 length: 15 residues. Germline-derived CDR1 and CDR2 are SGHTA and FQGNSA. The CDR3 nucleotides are TGTGCCAGCAACAGACAGGGACTGGAAACAGATACGCAGTATTTT. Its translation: CASNRQGLETDTQYF.

The CDR3 spells CASSSTGQQPQHF. The CDR3 DNA reads as TGTGCCAGCAGTTCCACAGGGCAACAGCCCCAGCATTTT. V and J are TRBV6-2 or TRBV6-3 and TRBJ1-5, with D perhaps TRBD1 (6 bases). Germline lookup yields CDR1 MNHEY and CDR2 SVGEGT. The germline V and J ends were trimmed by 4 bases and 7 bases, with 11 bases remaining between them. This CDR3 contains 13 residues.